The 2 T cell receptor beta chains listed next were all sequenced from one sample in a study of blood T cell repertoires in COVID-19. Repertoires were generated with immunoSEQ multiplex PCR, while TCRdb's copy carries only in-frame clones and drops some. Of some 250,000 clones listed, 90% to 95% were seen once; the top ten hold 1% to 1.5%. Sequenced: PBMCs or T cells enriched from blood (not recorded which). The source of these receptors is a human donor in a cohort exposed to, infected with or recovered from COVID-19 (not recorded which). The donor label of this sample is uncertain.

This chain uses TRBV5-4 with TRBJ2-2; no clear D gene. Germline loops: CDR1 SGHNT, CDR2 YYREEE (reference sequence). V lost 0 bases and J lost 2, with 8 bases in between. CDR3 length equals 15 residues. The CDR3 sequence: CASSLDSTNTGELFF. The CDR3 DNA sequence: TGTGCCAGCAGCTTGGACAGTACTAACACCGGGGAGCTGTTTTTT.

CDR3 in DNA: TGTGCCCTCCGGAGGGTAGCTAACTATGGCTACACCTTC. This gives the protein CALRRVANYGYTF. The chain employs TRBV30 and TRBJ1-2; D not certain. Germline CDR1 and CDR2: GTSNPN and SVGIG (reference sequence). The V gene lost 8 bases and the J gene lost 0 bases, with 13 bases spanning the gap. The CDR3 length is 13 residues.